These T cell receptor beta chains were read from a single sample in a study of long-term antiretroviral therapy in people with HIV. The protocol was immunoSEQ multiplex PCR, while the TCRdb copy is restricted to in-frame clones and leaves out a portion. The table includes over 20,000 clones, 80% to 90% detected once. Source: unsorted PBMCs, taken 0.1 years before starting antiretroviral therapy. These receptors were taken from a man between 18 and 29 years old with HIV. Each CDR3 is given with its conserved first and last residue. Fields, in order: clone size, CDR3 length, D gene, J gene, V gene, CDR3 DNA, CDR3 protein. A D gene is named only where the DNA matches it firmly. Expanded clones get a size class; other rows say once, few or many, or leave the size out.

clone_size: .; cdr3_length: 14; d_call: .; j_call: TRBJ2-5; v_call: TRBV7-2; cdr3_nt: TGTGCCAGCAGCTTCAGGTGGATTGAAGAGACCCAGTACTTC; cdr3_aa: CASSFRWIEETQYF
clone_size: .; cdr3_length: 13; d_call: .; j_call: TRBJ2-7; v_call: TRBV7-9; cdr3_nt: TGTGCCAGCAGCACCGGGAATTCCTACGAGCAGTACTTC; cdr3_aa: CASSTGNSYEQYF
clone_size: .; cdr3_length: 12; d_call: .; j_call: TRBJ1-1; v_call: TRBV18; cdr3_nt: TGTGTCAGCCGTCAATGGGACACTGAAGCTTTCTTT; cdr3_aa: CVSRQWDTEAFF
clone_size: .; cdr3_length: 14; d_call: .; j_call: TRBJ1-2; v_call: TRBV15; cdr3_nt: TGTGCCACCAGCAGATCCGGGACCGCCGAGGGCTACACCTTC; cdr3_aa: CATSRSGTAEGYTF
clone_size: .; cdr3_length: 15; d_call: .; j_call: TRBJ2-5; v_call: TRBV9; cdr3_nt: TGTGCCAGCAGCGTAGACCCAGGGGGGGGAGAGACCCAGTACTTC; cdr3_aa: CASSVDPGGGETQYF
clone_size: .; cdr3_length: 16; d_call: TRBD2; j_call: TRBJ2-1; v_call: TRBV4-2; cdr3_nt: TGTGCCAGCAGCCAAGAGGGGGGGAGCTCCTACAATGAGCAGTTCTTC; cdr3_aa: CASSQEGGSSYNEQFF
clone_size: few; cdr3_length: 14; d_call: .; j_call: TRBJ2-7; v_call: TRBV9; cdr3_nt: TGTGCCAGCAGCGTAGCTTCCGGGAGCGACGAGCAGTACTTC; cdr3_aa: CASSVASGSDEQYF
clone_size: .; cdr3_length: 15; d_call: TRBD2; j_call: TRBJ2-3; v_call: TRBV6-5; cdr3_nt: TGTGCCAGCAGCCCACTAGCGGGGGGGTCAGATACGCAGTATTTT; cdr3_aa: CASSPLAGGSDTQYF
clone_size: .; cdr3_length: 19; d_call: TRBD1; j_call: TRBJ1-3; v_call: TRBV4-3; cdr3_nt: TGCGCCAGCAGCCAAGACATGGTAGGGACAGCAATCTCTGGAAACACCATATATTTT; cdr3_aa: CASSQDMVGTAISGNTIYF
clone_size: .; cdr3_length: 11; d_call: .; j_call: TRBJ1-1; v_call: TRBV7-2; cdr3_nt: TGTGCCAGCAGCCCCTACACTGAAGCTTTCTTT; cdr3_aa: CASSPYTEAFF
clone_size: .; cdr3_length: 15; d_call: .; j_call: TRBJ1-5; v_call: TRBV28; cdr3_nt: TGTGCCAGCAGTTTAGCGGGTTTCGGGGGGCAGCCCCAGCATTTT; cdr3_aa: CASSLAGFGGQPQHF
clone_size: .; cdr3_length: 17; d_call: TRBD1; j_call: TRBJ1-2; v_call: TRBV5-5; cdr3_nt: TGTGCCAGCAGCTTCGGGACAGGGTCCCCCACTAACTATGGCTACACCTTC; cdr3_aa: CASSFGTGSPTNYGYTF
clone_size: once; cdr3_length: 14; d_call: TRBD1; j_call: TRBJ2-5; v_call: TRBV28; cdr3_nt: TGTGCCAGCAGGGCTGGGACAGCACAAGAGACCCAGTACTTC; cdr3_aa: CASRAGTAQETQYF
clone_size: .; cdr3_length: 14; d_call: TRBD2; j_call: TRBJ2-5; v_call: TRBV19; cdr3_nt: TGTGCCAGTAGAACTAGCGGGGGATCTCGGGACCAGTACTTC; cdr3_aa: CASRTSGGSRDQYF
clone_size: .; cdr3_length: 14; d_call: .; j_call: TRBJ2-7; v_call: TRBV2; cdr3_nt: TGTGCCAGCACGGTGTTAGGCTTGTCCTACGAGCAGTACTTC; cdr3_aa: CASTVLGLSYEQYF
clone_size: few; cdr3_length: 16; d_call: .; j_call: TRBJ1-5; v_call: TRBV2; cdr3_nt: TGTGCCAGCAGTGAATCGGTGGCAGGACAAAATCAGCCCCAGCATTTT; cdr3_aa: CASSESVAGQNQPQHF
clone_size: .; cdr3_length: 17; d_call: .; j_call: TRBJ1-4; v_call: TRBV30; cdr3_nt: TGTGCCTGGAGTGGTTATTTAGGAGGGCAATGGGTCGAAAAACTGTTTTTT; cdr3_aa: CAWSGYLGGQWVEKLFF
clone_size: .; cdr3_length: 13; d_call: .; j_call: TRBJ1-5; v_call: TRBV11-2; cdr3_nt: TGTGCCAGCCCCCCGCGGGGTAATCAGCCCCAGCATTTT; cdr3_aa: CASPPRGNQPQHF
clone_size: .; cdr3_length: 13; d_call: TRBD1; j_call: TRBJ1-2; v_call: TRBV5-6; cdr3_nt: TGTGCCAGCAGCCCAGACAGGGGTCTTGGCTACACCTTC; cdr3_aa: CASSPDRGLGYTF
clone_size: .; cdr3_length: 17; d_call: .; j_call: TRBJ1-5; v_call: TRBV23-1; cdr3_nt: TGCGCCAGCCCCCCAGGGGTGGGACTGCGAAGCAATCAGCCCCAGCATTTT; cdr3_aa: CASPPGVGLRSNQPQHF